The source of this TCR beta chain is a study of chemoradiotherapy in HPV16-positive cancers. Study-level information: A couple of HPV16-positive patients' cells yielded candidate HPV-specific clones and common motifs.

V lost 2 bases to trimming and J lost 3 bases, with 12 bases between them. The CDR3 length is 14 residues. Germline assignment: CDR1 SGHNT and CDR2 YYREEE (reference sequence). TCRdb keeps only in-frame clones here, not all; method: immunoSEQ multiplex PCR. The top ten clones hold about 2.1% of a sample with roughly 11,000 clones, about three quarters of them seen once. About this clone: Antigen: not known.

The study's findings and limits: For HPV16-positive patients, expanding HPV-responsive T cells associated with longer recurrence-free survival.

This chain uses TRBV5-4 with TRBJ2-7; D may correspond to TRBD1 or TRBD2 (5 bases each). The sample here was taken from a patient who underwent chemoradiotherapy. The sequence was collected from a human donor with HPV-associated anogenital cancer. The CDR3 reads CASSLTGAIYEQYF. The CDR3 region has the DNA TGTGCCAGCAGCTTAACCGGGGCCATCTACGAGCAGTACTTC.